The subject of this entry is one T cell receptor (beta chain). Antigen: not known. Use of 60 Vbeta and 13 Jbeta primers characterized the PCR. Assay used: immunoSEQ multiplex PCR; TCRdb lists only in-frame clones, some missing. The table lists about 110,000 clones, 70% to 90% of them singletons. The data stem from a study of cytomegalovirus exposure and HLA in healthy donors. Looking at the study overall: Tens of millions of unique TCRs from HLA-typed donors made up an early data release. Regarding the study as a whole: Looking again later, the authors saw that most CMV-associated TCR beta chains seemed HLA-restricted.

The CDR3 covers 13 residues. The V gene lost 5 bases and the J gene lost 0 bases, with 8 bases spanning the gap. Germline-derived CDR1 and CDR2 are SEHNR and FQNEAQ (reference sequence). Input material: PBMCs. This receptor was identified in a man in his forties or fifties in good health and CMV-seronegative. J is TRBJ2-7 and V is TRBV7-9, with D hard to call. The CDR3 loop is CASSPPSSYEQYF. As DNA, the CDR3 is TGTGCCAGCAGCCCTCCCAGCTCCTACGAGCAGTACTTC.